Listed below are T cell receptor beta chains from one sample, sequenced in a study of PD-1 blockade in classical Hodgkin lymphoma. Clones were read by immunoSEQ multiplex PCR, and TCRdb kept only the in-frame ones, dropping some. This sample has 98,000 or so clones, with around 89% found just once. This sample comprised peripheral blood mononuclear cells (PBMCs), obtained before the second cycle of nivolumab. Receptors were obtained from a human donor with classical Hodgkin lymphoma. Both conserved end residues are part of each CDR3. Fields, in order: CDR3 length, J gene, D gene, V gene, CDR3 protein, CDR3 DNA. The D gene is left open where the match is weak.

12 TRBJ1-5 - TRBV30 CAWTRGNQPQHF TGTGCCTGGACCAGGGGCAATCAGCCCCAGCATTTT
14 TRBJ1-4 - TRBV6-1 CASRGGEVDEKLFF TGTGCCAGCAGGGGAGGGGAGGTGGATGAAAAACTGTTTTTT
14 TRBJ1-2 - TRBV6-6 CASTNRIREAGYTF TGTGCCAGCACCAATCGAATCAGGGAGGCCGGCTACACCTTC
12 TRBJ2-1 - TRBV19 CASRTSYNEQFF TGTGCCAGTAGAACTAGCTACAATGAGCAGTTCTTC
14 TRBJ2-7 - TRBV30 CAWSVMRYSYEQYF TGTGCCTGGAGTGTAATGAGATACTCCTACGAGCAGTACTTC
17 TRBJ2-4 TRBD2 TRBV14 CASSLSGTSGAQNIQYF TGTGCCAGCAGCCTCTCCGGGACTAGCGGAGCCCAGAACATTCAGTACTTC
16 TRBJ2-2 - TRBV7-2 CASSLSAFANTGELFF TGTGCCAGCAGCTTGTCCGCCTTTGCGAACACCGGGGAGCTGTTTTTT
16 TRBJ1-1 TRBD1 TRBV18 CASSPSRTGGFTEAFF TGTGCCAGCTCACCATCCAGGACAGGGGGTTTCACTGAAGCTTTCTTT
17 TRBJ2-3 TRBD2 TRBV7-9 CASSLGLAGVPRDTQYF TGTGCCAGCAGCTTAGGACTAGCGGGTGTGCCTAGGGATACGCAGTATTTT
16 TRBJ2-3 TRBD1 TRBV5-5 CASSGPGQGASDTQYF TGTGCCAGCAGTGGTCCGGGACAGGGGGCATCAGATACGCAGTATTTT
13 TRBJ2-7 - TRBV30 CAWSLAAWYEQYF TGTGCCTGGAGTCTCGCGGCCTGGTACGAGCAGTACTTC
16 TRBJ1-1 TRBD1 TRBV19 CASSPDRGGRYTEAFF TGTGCCAGTAGTCCGGACAGGGGCGGGCGATACACTGAAGCTTTCTTT
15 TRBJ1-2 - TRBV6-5 CASLKSITANYGYTF TGTGCCAGCCTCAAGAGTATTACGGCTAACTATGGCTACACCTTC
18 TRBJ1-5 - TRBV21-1 CASSKTRGADYSNQPQHF TGTGCCAGCAGCAAAACCCGAGGGGCCGATTATAGCAATCAGCCCCAGCATTTT
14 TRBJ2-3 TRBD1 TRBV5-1 CASGDRGIADTQYF TGCGCCAGCGGAGACAGGGGGATAGCAGATACGCAGTATTTT
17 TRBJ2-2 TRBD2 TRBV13 CASSLDRERGNTGELFF TGTGCCAGCAGCTTAGACCGGGAGCGGGGAAACACCGGGGAGCTGTTTTTT
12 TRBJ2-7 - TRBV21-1 CASSGQGSEQYF TGTGCCAGCAGCGGTCAGGGGTCCGAGCAGTACTTC
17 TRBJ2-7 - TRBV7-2 CASSLATGGGSSYEQYF TGTGCCAGCAGCTTAGCTACCGGAGGCGGAAGCTCCTACGAGCAGTACTTC
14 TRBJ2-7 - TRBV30 CAWLQIGTLGEQYF TGTGCCTGGTTACAAATTGGGACTCTTGGGGAGCAGTACTTC
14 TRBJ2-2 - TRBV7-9 CASSLAGVTGELFF TGTGCCAGCAGCTTAGCAGGGGTCACCGGGGAGCTGTTTTTT
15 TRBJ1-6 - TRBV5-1 CASSLLGGRDSPLHF TGCGCCAGCAGCTTGCTCGGAGGTAGGGATTCACCCCTCCACTTT
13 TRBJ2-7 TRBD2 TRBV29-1 CSAAQREGYEQYF TGCAGCGCCGCCCAGCGGGAGGGCTACGAGCAGTACTTC
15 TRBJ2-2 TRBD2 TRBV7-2 CASSSKRGDTGELFF TGTGCCAGCAGCTCTAAGCGGGGGGACACCGGGGAGCTGTTTTTT
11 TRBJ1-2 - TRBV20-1 CSARVGYGYTF TGCAGTGCTAGGGTGGGCTATGGCTACACCTTC
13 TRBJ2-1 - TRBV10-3 CAISWGSYNEQFF TGTGCCATCTCTTGGGGCTCCTACAATGAGCAGTTCTTC
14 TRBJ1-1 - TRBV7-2 CASSSITRRTEAFF TGTGCCAGCAGCTCGATTACAAGACGCACTGAAGCTTTCTTT
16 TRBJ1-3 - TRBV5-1 CASSLEVMTSGNTIYF TGCGCCAGCAGCTTGGAGGTGATGACTTCTGGAAACACCATATATTTT